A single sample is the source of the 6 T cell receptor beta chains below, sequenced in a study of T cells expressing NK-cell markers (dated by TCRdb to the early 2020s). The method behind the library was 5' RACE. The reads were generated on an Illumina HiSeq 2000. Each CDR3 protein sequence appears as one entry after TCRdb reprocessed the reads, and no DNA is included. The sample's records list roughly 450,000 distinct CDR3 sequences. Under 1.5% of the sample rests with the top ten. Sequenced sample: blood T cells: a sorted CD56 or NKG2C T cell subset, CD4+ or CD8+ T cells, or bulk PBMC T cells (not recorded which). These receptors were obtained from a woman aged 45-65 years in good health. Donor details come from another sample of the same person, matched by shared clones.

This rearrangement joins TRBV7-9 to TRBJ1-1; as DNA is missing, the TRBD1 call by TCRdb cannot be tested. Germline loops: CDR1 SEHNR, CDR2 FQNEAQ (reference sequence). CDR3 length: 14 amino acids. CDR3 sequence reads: CASSKAGTFGEAFF. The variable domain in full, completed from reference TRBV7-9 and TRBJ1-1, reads DTGVSQNPRHKITKRGQNVTFRCDPISEHNRLYWYRQTLGQGPEFLTYFQNEAQLEKSRLLSDRFSAERPKGSFSTLEIQRTEQGDSAMYLCASSKAGTFGEAFFGQGTRLTVV.

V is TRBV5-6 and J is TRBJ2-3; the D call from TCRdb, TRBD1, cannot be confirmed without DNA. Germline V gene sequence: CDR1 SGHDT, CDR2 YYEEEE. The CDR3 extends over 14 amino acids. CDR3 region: CASSPGRSADTQYF.

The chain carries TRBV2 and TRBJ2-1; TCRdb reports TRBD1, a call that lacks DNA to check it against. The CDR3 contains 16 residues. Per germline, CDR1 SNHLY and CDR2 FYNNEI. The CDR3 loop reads CASSEARGGSYNEQFF.

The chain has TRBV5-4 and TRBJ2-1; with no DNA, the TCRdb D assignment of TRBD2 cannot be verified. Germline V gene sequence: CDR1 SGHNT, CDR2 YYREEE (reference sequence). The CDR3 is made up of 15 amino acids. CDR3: CASSLKGLPVGEQFF.

CDR3 residues: CASSLDRENIQYF. The genes are TRBV7-9 and TRBJ2-4; the TCRdb D gene call, TRBD1, has no DNA to confirm it. Germline CDR1 reads SEHNR; CDR2 reads FQNEAQ (reference sequence). The CDR3 extends over 13 amino acids.

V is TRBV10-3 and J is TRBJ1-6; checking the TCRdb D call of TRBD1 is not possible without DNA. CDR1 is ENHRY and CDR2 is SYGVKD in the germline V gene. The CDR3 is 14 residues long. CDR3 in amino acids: CASRGTLDNSPLHF.